These 32 T cell receptor beta chains originate from one sample sequenced in a study of cytomegalovirus exposure and HLA in healthy donors. This table comes from immunoSEQ multiplex PCR, and its TCRdb copy is limited to in-frame clones, with some not included. The data contain more than 85,000 clones, 88% of them singletons. Sequencing was carried out using PBMCs. The source is a woman aged 18-29 years in good health and CMV-seronegative.

V usage is TRBV7-3 and J usage is TRBJ1-1, with 7 bases matching TRBD1. The CDR3 totals 14 residues. Germline V gene lookup returns CDR1 SGHTA and CDR2 FQGTGA. J was trimmed by 1 base and V by 5 bases; bases with no gene match: 4. CDR3 sequence (DNA): TGTGCCAGCAGCGCCACAGGGGCGAACACTGAAGCTTTCTTT. Amino acid sequence: CASSATGANTEAFF.

This chain uses TRBV19 with TRBJ2-7, with TRBD1 matching 9 bases. This CDR3 is built from 16 residues. Per germline, CDR1 LNHDA and CDR2 SQIVND (reference sequence). The V and J ends lost 3 bases and 4 bases, in that order; junction bases with no gene match: 10. CDR3 DNA: TGTGCCAGTAGTATGAATTTCGGGACAGGGCTTTACGAGCAGTACTTC. It yields the protein CASSMNFGTGLYEQYF.

CDR3 in amino acids: CSVLSYGYTF. CDR3 nucleotides: TGCAGCGTTTTGAGCTATGGCTACACCTTC. J is TRBJ1-2 and V is TRBV29-1; D call uncertain. Germline CDR1 reads SQVTM; CDR2 reads ANQGSEA. V was shortened by 5 bases and J by 4 bases, with 5 bases between the two germline ends. The CDR3 covers 10 residues. The variable domain in full, with the rest retrieved from reference TRBV29-1 and TRBJ1-2, is SAVISQKPSRDICQRGTSLTIQCQVDSQVTMMFWYRQQPGQSLTLIATANQGSEATYESGFVIDKFPISRPNLTFSTLTVSNMSPEDSSIYLCSVLSYGYTFGSGTRLTVV.

CDR3 sequence (DNA): TGTGCCTCAACCGGGACAGGGCTTAAAGCTAACTATGGCTACACCTTC. Protein: CASTGTGLKANYGYTF. V and J are TRBV30 and TRBJ1-2; TRBD1 matches at 9 bases. The length of the CDR3 is 16 residues. Germline V lookup: CDR1 GTSNPN, CDR2 SVGIG (reference sequence). Trimming at V came to 7 bases and at J to 0 bases, leaving 12 bases not matched to a gene.

V gene TRBV19 combines with J gene TRBJ2-7; D call uncertain. Trimming took off 10 bases at V and 3 bases at J, with 13 bases between the two ends. Per the germline V gene, CDR1 is LNHDA and CDR2 is SQIVND (reference sequence). The CDR3 runs to 12 residues. This CDR3 reads CATGNRIYEQYF. The CDR3 DNA reads as TGTGCCACAGGAAACAGAATCTACGAGCAGTACTTC.

V and J are TRBV7-8 and TRBJ2-2; no definite D call. The ends were cut back, 0 bases at V and 3 bases at J, with 11 bases in the middle. The germline V gene has CDR1 SGHVS and CDR2 FQNEAQ. The CDR3 spans 16 residues. As DNA, the CDR3 is TGTGCCAGCAGCTTAGCCTTTGTCGCGGACACCGGGGAGCTGTTTTTT. This encodes CASSLAFVADTGELFF.

The chain joins TRBV5-1 to TRBJ2-7, with TRBD2 identical over 11 bases. The V gene's germline CDR1 is SGHRS and CDR2 YFSETQ. J lost 3 bases, V lost 0 bases, and 11 bases had no gene match. The CDR3 sequence is 18 residues long. The CDR3 DNA sequence: TGCGCCAGCAGCTTGGCCCCGGTAGCGGGAGGGCTCATCTACGAGCAGTACTTC. Translated: CASSLAPVAGGLIYEQYF.

This chain uses TRBV5-1 with TRBJ2-7; maybe TRBD1 (6 bases). Trimming took off 4 bases at V and 1 base at J, with 15 bases between the two ends. Germline values: CDR1 SGHRS, CDR2 YFSETQ. CDR3 length: 15 amino acids. Here the CDR3 reads CASSLTLQGSYEQYF. The CDR3 nucleotides are TGCGCCAGCAGCCTGACCCTACAGGGATCCTACGAGCAGTACTTC.

This chain uses TRBV29-1 with TRBJ2-7; 8 nucleotides match TRBD2. The germline V gene encodes CDR1 SQVTM and CDR2 ANQGSEA. The CDR3 is made up of 13 amino acids. V lost 3 bases, J lost 3 bases, and 4 bases stayed unmatched. The CDR3 spells CSVETSVDYEQYF. The CDR3 nucleotides are TGCAGCGTTGAGACTAGCGTAGACTACGAGCAGTACTTC.

This clone is a singleton in its sample. The chain carries TRBV23-1 and TRBJ2-7; D perhaps matches TRBD1 (5 bases). TRBV23-1 is an ORF, with its function uncertain. Trimming removed 11 bases at V and 7 bases at J, with 24 bases between. There are 14 residues in the CDR3. The CDR3 spells CAPDSGRALGEQYF. The CDR3 DNA is TGCGCCCCTGACTCGGGCAGGGCTCTCGGGGAGCAGTACTTC.

V gene TRBV4-3 combines with J gene TRBJ2-1; 8 bases match TRBD1. The CDR3 sequence is 14 residues long. The germline V gene encodes CDR1 LGHNA and CDR2 YSLEER. V gave up 6 bases and J gave up 5 bases; unmatched junction bases: 6. In nucleotides, the CDR3 is TGCGCCAGCAGTCACCGGACAGGGCACAATGAGCAGTTCTTC. Translation gives CASSHRTGHNEQFF.

The chain uses TRBV2 and TRBJ2-7; no clear D gene. The CDR3 has 15 residues. Trimming shortened V by 3 bases and J by 4 bases, and 16 bases separated the two germline ends. Germline V gene data show CDR1 as SNHLY and CDR2 as FYNNEI. DNA for the CDR3: TGTGCCAGCAGTGATATTGTCCTGGGCCTTTACGAGCAGTACTTC. Protein sequence: CASSDIVLGLYEQYF.

The chain is built from TRBV28 and TRBJ1-2; D is uncertain. The V end lost 1 base, the J end lost 4 bases, and 10 bases lay between the germline ends. Germline V gene lookup returns CDR1 MDHEN and CDR2 SYDVKM. This CDR3 is built from 14 residues. CDR3 loop: CASSLLARSYGYTF. Here the CDR3 DNA reads TGTGCCAGCAGTTTATTGGCCCGAAGCTATGGCTACACCTTC.

This clone was seen a single time. In DNA form, the CDR3 reads TGCGCCAGCAAGGTACTGGGACAGGGAGGCTACGAGCAGTACTTC. Protein: CASKVLGQGGYEQYF. The J gene is TRBJ2-7, the V gene TRBV5-1; 9 bases match TRBD1. This CDR3 is built from 15 residues. Germline-derived CDR1 and CDR2 are SGHRS and YFSETQ. V shed 6 bases and J 3 bases; nucleotides not matched to a gene: 10.

The chain links TRBV5-6 to TRBJ2-5, with TRBD1 matching 9 bases. The CDR3 sequence is 14 residues long. CDR1 is SGHDT, CDR2 YYEEEE, per germline. The trim removed 4 bases at V and 7 bases at J, leaving 8 bases unmatched. The CDR3 coding sequence is TGTGCCAGCAGCCCGGGACAGGGCTGGGGGACCCAGTACTTC. It encodes CASSPGQGWGTQYF.

V usage is TRBV9 and J usage is TRBJ1-2; possible D gene TRBD1, 6 bases. Germline CDR1 reads SGDLS; CDR2 reads YYNGEE. Trimming stripped 0 bases from V and 7 bases from J, with 25 bases between. This CDR3 is 18 amino acids long. Here the CDR3 DNA reads TGTGCCAGCAGCGTAGACGGGGGGCAGGGAATCGGTATGGGTGGCTACACCTTC. Translated, it gives CASSVDGGQGIGMGGYTF.

The table lists this clone with a count of one. The chain is built from TRBV6-1 and TRBJ1-5; 7 bases match TRBD1. Germline V gives CDR1 MNHNS, CDR2 SASEGT. V lost 2 bases to trimming and J lost 5 bases; unmatched junction nucleotides: 9. The CDR3 has 16 residues. In nucleotides, the CDR3 is TGTGCCAGCAGTGAATCAGACAGGGTAGAGGATCAGCCCCAGCATTTT. This encodes CASSESDRVEDQPQHF.

This clone was seen just once. V is TRBV7-2 and J is TRBJ1-1; 7 bases are a match to TRBD1. The ends lost 5 bases at V and 4 bases at J; junction bases unmatched: 4. Germline V gene sequence: CDR1 SGHTA, CDR2 FQGNSA. This CDR3 contains 13 residues. The CDR3 spells CASSEGAITEAFF. The CDR3 DNA sequence: TGTGCCAGCAGCGAGGGGGCGATCACTGAAGCTTTCTTT. Looking up the rest from reference TRBV7-2 and TRBJ1-1 gives the full variable domain: GAGVSQSPSNKVTEKGKDVELRCDPISGHTALYWYRQSLGQGLEFLIYFQGNSAPDKSGLPSDRFSAERTGGSVSTLTIQRTQQEDSAVYLCASSEGAITEAFFGQGTRLTVV.

The chain carries TRBV7-3 and TRBJ1-1; the D gene is possibly TRBD1 (6 bases). CDR1 SGHTA and CDR2 FQGTGA come from the germline V gene. The CDR3 sequence is 15 residues long. Trimming left V 5 bases short and J 3 bases short, with 16 bases between. CDR3 nucleotides: TGTGCCAGCAGCGGCCGGGACAATAAGCACACTGAAGCTTTCTTT. Protein: CASSGRDNKHTEAFF.

The chain is built from TRBV2 and TRBJ2-7, with a possible D match to TRBD1 (6 bases). Germline loops: CDR1 SNHLY, CDR2 FYNNEI. CDR3 size: 14 residues. V lost 3 bases to trimming and J lost 4 bases, with 13 bases between them. CDR3 residues: CASSDSNRVYEQYF. The CDR3 nucleotides read TGTGCCAGCAGTGACTCTAACAGGGTATACGAGCAGTACTTC.

This rearrangement joins TRBV5-7 to TRBJ2-1; tentative D call: TRBD2 (7 bases). TRBV5-7 is assigned to the ORF class and has an uncertain function. The CDR3 length is 16 residues. V lost 3 bases, J lost 5 bases, and 18 bases lay in between. Here the CDR3 reads CASSSYARGGNNEQFF. CDR3 DNA sequence: TGTGCCAGCAGCTCATATGCCCGCGGGGGCAACAATGAGCAGTTCTTC.

DNA of the CDR3: TGTGCCAGCAGCAAAGTATTCCAGGGAAGGCCCATACTGCTCACTGAAGCTTTCTTT. Its protein is CASSKVFQGRPILLTEAFF. The J gene is TRBJ1-1, the V gene TRBV21-1; the table's TRBD1 call for D was not verified on the DNA. TRBV21-1 is designated a pseudogene. This CDR3 has 19 residues.

The rearrangement links TRBV25-1 to TRBJ1-4, with TRBD1 matching over 7 bases. Losses at the gene ends were 4 bases for V and 5 bases for J; bases not matched to a gene: 7. Per germline, CDR1 MGHDK and CDR2 SYGVNS. The CDR3 spans 15 residues. Here the CDR3 DNA reads TGTGCCAGCAGTGTAGGGGGCGGCGGGAATGAAAAACTGTTTTTT. Translation: CASSVGGGGNEKLFF.

The genes are TRBV28 and TRBJ1-2; 8 bases match TRBD1. There are 14 residues in the CDR3. J lost 5 bases, V lost 4 bases, and 6 bases had no gene match. CDR1 MDHEN and CDR2 SYDVKM come from the germline V gene. CDR3 DNA sequence: TGTGCCAGCAGTTCGCAGGGGGCAGGGTATGGCTACACCTTC. It codes for CASSSQGAGYGYTF.

The chain couples TRBV6-5 to TRBJ1-5; a possible D gene is TRBD1 (6 bases). Germline V CDR1 and CDR2: MNHEY, SVGAGI. The V and J ends lost 6 bases and 9 bases respectively, with 18 bases between them. CDR3 length equals 14 residues. CDR3 in amino acids: CASRADRHRGPQHF. In DNA form, the CDR3 reads TGTGCCAGCAGGGCTGACAGGCATAGAGGGCCCCAGCATTTT.

The chain is built from TRBV28 and TRBJ1-2, with 7 bases matching TRBD1. The CDR3 spans 17 residues. In germline, CDR1 is MDHEN, CDR2 SYDVKM. Trimming at V came to 3 bases and at J to 7 bases, leaving 17 bases not matched to a gene. CDR3 residues: CASSFPSTGTENAGYTF. The CDR3 region has the DNA TGTGCCAGCAGTTTTCCCTCAACCGGGACAGAGAATGCTGGCTACACCTTC.

V usage is TRBV2 and J usage is TRBJ1-1; D remains ambiguous. Trimming shortened V by 6 bases and J by 2 bases, and 13 bases separated the two germline ends. The CDR3 totals 14 residues. Germline V gives CDR1 SNHLY, CDR2 FYNNEI. In DNA, the CDR3 is TGTGCCAGCAGACCCAGACGGGAAAACACTGAAGCTTTCTTT. Translating it yields CASRPRRENTEAFF.

DNA for the CDR3: TGTGCCAGCAGTGGGAGCGGGGGGGCTCGCGAGCAGTTCTTC. Its translation is CASSGSGGAREQFF. This chain links TRBV27 with TRBJ2-1; 10 bases match TRBD2. Germline lookup yields CDR1 MNHEY and CDR2 SMNVEV (reference sequence). V lost 5 bases, J lost 10 bases, and 8 bases stayed unmatched. This CDR3 spans 14 amino acids.

The J gene is TRBJ1-4, the V gene TRBV7-8; 7 bases are a match to TRBD1. Germline trimming cut 5 bases from V and 8 bases from J; bases unmatched to any gene: 5. The germline gives CDR1 SGHVS, CDR2 FQNEAQ. This CDR3 is 13 amino acids long. The CDR3 DNA reads as TGTGCCAGCAGCAAGCTACAGGGGGAAAAACTGTTTTTT. This codes for CASSKLQGEKLFF. Drawing the rest from reference TRBV7-8 and TRBJ1-4, the complete variable domain is GAGVSQSPRYKVAKRGQDVALRCDPISGHVSLFWYQQALGQGPEFLTYFQNEAQLDKSGLPSDRFFAERPEGSVSTLKIQRTQQEDSAVYLCASSKLQGEKLFFGSGTQLSVL.

The V gene is TRBV4-3, the J gene TRBJ1-1, with TRBD1 matching 8 bases. V shed 1 base, J shed 1 base, and the junction held 5 bases outside the gene matches. Germline V CDR1 and CDR2: LGHNA, YSLEER. This CDR3 spans 16 amino acids. CDR3 DNA sequence: TGCGCCAGCAGCCAAGGACTGGGACAGGCGAACACTGAAGCTTTCTTT. Protein sequence: CASSQGLGQANTEAFF.

The chain carries TRBV6-5 and TRBJ2-1; 13 nucleotides agree with TRBD2. The CDR3 totals 15 residues. Germline CDR1 MNHEY, CDR2 SVGAGI. Unmatched junction bases numbered 2, after V lost 5 bases and J lost 4 bases. CDR3 nucleotide sequence: TGTGCCAGCAGTGGGACTAGCGGGATTTACAATGAGCAGTTCTTC. It is translated as CASSGTSGIYNEQFF.

V is TRBV6-1 and J is TRBJ1-1, with D tentatively TRBD1 (6 bases). The CDR3 runs to 12 residues. Germline lookup yields CDR1 MNHNS and CDR2 SASEGT. The ends were cut back, 0 bases at V and 10 bases at J, with 9 bases in the middle. CDR3 nucleotides: TGTGCCAGCAGTGAAGCCCTCAGGGGAGCTTTCTTT. The encoded protein is CASSEALRGAFF.